This TCR beta chain was sequenced for a study of blood T cell repertoires in COVID-19. TCRdb's copy holds only in-frame clones and misses some; the assay was immunoSEQ multiplex PCR. The table shows under 150,000 clones, with over 70% occurring only once. The V gene's germline CDR1 is ENHRY and CDR2 SYGVKD. Trimming removed 8 bases from V and 3 bases from J, with 12 bases in between. The CDR3 totals 13 residues. This TCR was recovered from a man older than 75 with acute or convalescent COVID-19. The sequenced material came from peripheral blood. The V and J genes are TRBV10-3 and TRBJ2-3; D not certain. CDR3 sequence (DNA): TGTGCCATCTTAGACGAGGTAACAGATACGCAGTATTTT. Amino acids: CAILDEVTDTQYF.